The rows below give T cell receptor beta chains drawn from one sample of a study of T cell repertoires in cytomegalovirus infection. TCRdb reprocessed the reads via MiXCR and lists one record per CDR3 protein. The data contain about 530,000 distinct CDR3 sequences, less than 30% of them singletons. Sequenced: PBMCs. The source is a human donor in good health (CMV status not recorded). Some clones in this sample may be carry-over from other donors' samples. Each CDR3 is given with its conserved first and last residue. The D gene is left open where the match is weak. Not every row has a clone size; where given, it reads once, few, many or a size class.

d_gene: TRBD2; v_gene: TRBV12-3/TRBV12-4; j_gene: TRBJ2-1; abundance: .; CDR3nt: TGTGCCAGCAGTGGGCGACTAGCGTTATCCTACAATGAGCAGTTCTTC; CDR3aa: CASSGRLALSYNEQFF
d_gene: TRBD1; v_gene: TRBV5-1; j_gene: TRBJ1-1; abundance: few; CDR3nt: TGCGCCAGCACCTGGGACAGGGGGAACACTGAAGCTTTCTTT; CDR3aa: CASTWDRGNTEAFF
d_gene: .; v_gene: TRBV12-5; j_gene: TRBJ2-7; abundance: .; CDR3nt: TGTGCTAGTGGTTTGTCCCGGGTCCTCTCCTACGAGCAGTACTTC; CDR3aa: CASGLSRVLSYEQYF
d_gene: .; v_gene: TRBV12-3/TRBV12-4; j_gene: TRBJ2-3; abundance: .; CDR3nt: TGTGCCAGCATAGTGGAGCTATCTAGCACAGATACGCAGTATTTT; CDR3aa: CASIVELSSTDTQYF
d_gene: TRBD2; v_gene: TRBV4-1; j_gene: TRBJ2-3; abundance: .; CDR3nt: TGCGCCAGCAGCCATACCCGACTAGCGGGAGGGCCGGGAGATACGCAGTATTTT; CDR3aa: CASSHTRLAGGPGDTQYF
d_gene: TRBD2; v_gene: TRBV12-3/TRBV12-4; j_gene: TRBJ2-4; abundance: many; CDR3nt: TGTGCCAGCAGCCAACTAGCGGGAGACGTAAACATTCAGTACTTC; CDR3aa: CASSQLAGDVNIQYF
d_gene: .; v_gene: TRBV28; j_gene: TRBJ2-7; abundance: few; CDR3nt: TGTGCCATAGAACGGGGGACCGGATACGAGCAGTACTTC; CDR3aa: CAIERGTGYEQYF
d_gene: TRBD2; v_gene: TRBV19; j_gene: TRBJ2-3; abundance: once; CDR3nt: TGTGCCAGTAGTATAGTGGTAGCGGGAGGTATGGATACGCAGTATTTT; CDR3aa: CASSIVVAGGMDTQYF
d_gene: TRBD2; v_gene: TRBV6-6; j_gene: TRBJ2-3; abundance: many; CDR3nt: TGTGCCAGCAGTTACTCCCAAATTGGGACTAGCGGGAGTAGTGATACGCAGTATTTT; CDR3aa: CASSYSQIGTSGSSDTQYF
d_gene: TRBD2; v_gene: TRBV19; j_gene: TRBJ2-2; abundance: .; CDR3nt: TGTGCCAGTAGCCCTGGGGCGGGAGCTTTCACCGGGGAGCTGTTTTTT; CDR3aa: CASSPGAGAFTGELFF
d_gene: TRBD2; v_gene: TRBV7-3; j_gene: TRBJ2-1; abundance: many; CDR3nt: TGTGCCAGCAGCCGGTATGGGGGACTAGCGGCCAATGAGCAGTTCTTC; CDR3aa: CASSRYGGLAANEQFF
d_gene: TRBD1; v_gene: TRBV7-3; j_gene: TRBJ2-3; abundance: once; CDR3nt: TGTGCCAGCAGCTCACAGGGGGCTCAAGATACGCAGTATTTT; CDR3aa: CASSSQGAQDTQYF
d_gene: TRBD1; v_gene: TRBV27; j_gene: TRBJ2-7; abundance: few; CDR3nt: TGTGCCAGCAGCGGACAGGGGACATACGAGCAGTACTTC; CDR3aa: CASSGQGTYEQYF
d_gene: .; v_gene: TRBV7-9; j_gene: TRBJ2-3; abundance: .; CDR3nt: TGTGCGGGGGTAAATTGGCTACGCGATACGCAGTATTTT; CDR3aa: CAGVNWLRDTQYF
d_gene: TRBD2; v_gene: TRBV20-1; j_gene: TRBJ2-1; abundance: once; CDR3nt: TGCAGTGCTACGATTAGCGGGGGGTGGTACAATGAGCAGTTCTTC; CDR3aa: CSATISGGWYNEQFF
d_gene: .; v_gene: TRBV7-3; j_gene: TRBJ2-1; abundance: .; CDR3nt: TGTGCCAGCCGCGACACGGGACTCAACTACAATGAGCAGTTCTTC; CDR3aa: CASRDTGLNYNEQFF
d_gene: .; v_gene: TRBV6-2/TRBV6-3; j_gene: TRBJ2-7; abundance: .; CDR3nt: TGTGCCAGCAGTTACACTTGGGGATCCTACGAGCAGTACTTC; CDR3aa: CASSYTWGSYEQYF
d_gene: .; v_gene: TRBV7-8; j_gene: TRBJ2-1; abundance: many; CDR3nt: TGTGCCAGCAGCTTAGCCCAGGTAGTAGTTAAGCCCGTCTATGAGCAGTTCTTC; CDR3aa: CASSLAQVVVKPVYEQFF
d_gene: .; v_gene: TRBV20-1; j_gene: TRBJ2-4; abundance: few; CDR3nt: TGCAGTGCTCGCCAAGCTCCCTTGGCCAAAAACATTCAGTACTTC; CDR3aa: CSARQAPLAKNIQYF
d_gene: .; v_gene: TRBV7-2; j_gene: TRBJ2-2; abundance: many; CDR3nt: TGTGCCAGCAGCGGTGCGAGGAGCTCCACCGGGGAGCTGTTTTTT; CDR3aa: CASSGARSSTGELFF
d_gene: .; v_gene: TRBV7-6; j_gene: TRBJ2-5; abundance: .; CDR3nt: TGTGCCAGCAGCTCCTTCCGGGGTTTAGCGGAGCAAGAAGAGACCCAGTACTTC; CDR3aa: CASSSFRGLAEQEETQYF
d_gene: .; v_gene: TRBV5-1; j_gene: TRBJ1-1; abundance: few; CDR3nt: TGCGCCAGCAGCGTAGGGACCGGTGGGTTGAAGACTGAAGCTTTCTTT; CDR3aa: CASSVGTGGLKTEAFF
d_gene: TRBD1; v_gene: TRBV6-1; j_gene: TRBJ2-1; abundance: many; CDR3nt: TGTGCCAGCAGTGAAAGAGACAGGGTAGGGAATGAGCAGTTCTTC; CDR3aa: CASSERDRVGNEQFF
d_gene: TRBD1; v_gene: TRBV12-3/TRBV12-4; j_gene: TRBJ1-2; abundance: .; CDR3nt: TGTGCCAGCAGTCTACGGGACAGCTATGGCTACACCTTC; CDR3aa: CASSLRDSYGYTF
d_gene: .; v_gene: TRBV12-3/TRBV12-4; j_gene: TRBJ1-2; abundance: few; CDR3nt: TGTGCCAGCAGCCGGGGCCCCGCAGCGGACTATGGCTACACCTTC; CDR3aa: CASSRGPAADYGYTF
d_gene: .; v_gene: TRBV18; j_gene: TRBJ1-1; abundance: .; CDR3nt: TGTGCCAGCTCACCACCGGCGGATGCGAACACTGAAGCTTTCTTT; CDR3aa: CASSPPADANTEAFF
d_gene: .; v_gene: TRBV3-1; j_gene: TRBJ1-1; abundance: few; CDR3nt: TGTGCCAGCAGCCAAGGTTCAGATTTGAACACTGAAGCTTTCTTT; CDR3aa: CASSQGSDLNTEAFF
d_gene: .; v_gene: TRBV6-1; j_gene: TRBJ1-5; abundance: .; CDR3nt: TGTGCCAGCAGTGAAGTCCCGGGGACCGCCCAGCCCCAGCATTTT; CDR3aa: CASSEVPGTAQPQHF
d_gene: .; v_gene: TRBV7-2; j_gene: TRBJ2-5; abundance: .; CDR3nt: TGTGCCAGCACCCAATACGGAAAAGAGACCCAGTACTTC; CDR3aa: CASTQYGKETQYF
d_gene: .; v_gene: TRBV27; j_gene: TRBJ2-3; abundance: many; CDR3nt: TGTGCCAGCAGGGACACGGGGTCAGATACGCAGTATTTT; CDR3aa: CASRDTGSDTQYF
d_gene: .; v_gene: TRBV10-3; j_gene: TRBJ1-2; abundance: .; CDR3nt: TGTGCCATCAGTGAGTGGGTTAGGTATGGCTACACCTTC; CDR3aa: CAISEWVRYGYTF
d_gene: .; v_gene: TRBV12-5; j_gene: TRBJ2-3; abundance: .; CDR3nt: TGTGCTAGTGGTTTGGATCCCCCCCACGGAACAGATACGCAGTATTTT; CDR3aa: CASGLDPPHGTDTQYF
d_gene: .; v_gene: TRBV2; j_gene: TRBJ2-1; abundance: .; CDR3nt: TGTGCCAGCAGTGGCGTGGGTGGGTCTGGGGAGCAGTTCTTC; CDR3aa: CASSGVGGSGEQFF
d_gene: TRBD2; v_gene: TRBV9; j_gene: TRBJ2-6; abundance: few; CDR3nt: TGTGCTAGCAGCGTAGAAGGAGTCTGGGGGGGGAACTCTGGTGCCAACGTCCTGACTTTC; CDR3aa: CASSVEGVWGGNSGANVLTF
d_gene: TRBD1; v_gene: TRBV7-8; j_gene: TRBJ1-1; abundance: .; CDR3nt: TGTGCCAGCGCTAAGGGGTCCCGACAGGGTCGAATAACTGAAGCTTTCTTT; CDR3aa: CASAKGSRQGRITEAFF
d_gene: TRBD1; v_gene: TRBV19; j_gene: TRBJ1-2; abundance: .; CDR3nt: TGTGCCAGTAGTCCTATTGACAGGGGAAACTATGGCTACACCTTC; CDR3aa: CASSPIDRGNYGYTF
d_gene: .; v_gene: TRBV27; j_gene: TRBJ1-3; abundance: .; CDR3nt: TGTGCCAGCAGGTTGGACGACAGCTCTGGAAACACCATATATTTT; CDR3aa: CASRLDDSSGNTIYF
d_gene: .; v_gene: TRBV7-2; j_gene: TRBJ1-1; abundance: many; CDR3nt: TGTGCCAGCAGCTTAGGGGCAGGGATGAACACTGAAGCTTTCTTT; CDR3aa: CASSLGAGMNTEAFF
d_gene: TRBD1; v_gene: TRBV6-1; j_gene: TRBJ1-1; abundance: .; CDR3nt: TGTGCCAGCAAAACAGGGGCGAACACTGAAGCTTTCTTT; CDR3aa: CASKTGANTEAFF
d_gene: .; v_gene: TRBV10-3; j_gene: TRBJ2-3; abundance: few; CDR3nt: TGTGCCATCAGTGCTACCAGCCTTCGGGACTCCGACACAGATACGCAGTATTTT; CDR3aa: CAISATSLRDSDTDTQYF
d_gene: TRBD2; v_gene: TRBV28; j_gene: TRBJ2-1; abundance: few; CDR3nt: TGTGCCAGCAGTTCCGCCTCACTAGCGGGAGTAATCTACAATGAGCAGTTCTTC; CDR3aa: CASSSASLAGVIYNEQFF